The clone carrying this T cell receptor (beta chain) was found many times. Trimming removed 7 bases at V and 0 bases at J, with 14 bases between. The CDR3 is made up of 15 amino acids. Each CDR3 protein gets one entry after TCRdb re-called the RT-PCR reads with MiXCR. The sample has hundreds of thousands of distinct CDR3 sequences; approximately 15% are singletons. This sequence originates from a female donor in good health, serving as a healthy control. This sequence joins TRBV12-3 or TRBV12-4 and TRBJ2-3; perhaps TRBD2 as D (5 bases). Input material: memory CD4+ T cells from blood. The CDR3, as DNA: TGTGCCAGCACTCCCCGGAGCGGTAGCACAGATACGCAGTATTTT. Encoded protein: CASTPRSGSTDTQYF.